This T cell receptor (beta chain) was recovered during a study of blood T cell repertoires in COVID-19. At the level of the study: The samples span acute and convalescent COVID-19 from the United States, Italy and Spain. The cDNA or gDNA used as material had been derived from T cells, B-cell-depleted T cells, or PBMCs.

Authors' methods: Quantification of nucleated cells was approximated via reference gene primer amplification. Profiled with immunoSEQ multiplex PCR; TCRdb holds only in-frame clones, not every one. V and J calls and clone size follow that table, whereas D and trimming were derived from the DNA. The data contain 150,000 to 200,000 clones, more than 70% of them singletons. Germline V CDR1 and CDR2: SGDLS, YYNGEE. This CDR3 is built from 15 residues. V was clipped by 2 bases and J by 7 bases, with 16 bases between them. This TCR derives from a person aged 65 to 79 with COVID-19, enrolled during active disease. Sequenced sample: peripheral blood. The rearrangement joins TRBV9 to TRBJ1-5; D perhaps matches TRBD1 (6 bases). CDR3 DNA: TGTGCCAGCAGCGTTCGGGGGGCTCTGGACCAGCCCCAGCATTTT. Its protein is CASSVRGALDQPQHF.